This T cell receptor beta chain was captured in a study of beta chain features in type 1 diabetes. Study-wide results and limits: In type 1 diabetes patients, VDJ junctions had fewer insertions; deletions at these junctions were more frequent.

Reverse transcribing all isolated RNA meant expressed TCRB transcripts were sequenced. Profiled with immunoSEQ multiplex PCR; TCRdb holds only in-frame clones, not every one. This table holds under 950,000 clones, under 20% found once. Note on this clone: Its target is unknown.

CDR1 SNHLY and CDR2 FYNNEI come from the germline V gene. The CDR3 is 13 residues long. Unmatched junction bases numbered 8, after V lost 5 bases and J lost 11 bases. Sorting that relied on CD45RO/CCR7/CD25/CD127/CD95/CD27 yielded CD4+ naive, central memory, regulatory and stem cell-like memory cells. Sorting produced populations that all topped 95% purity. This sequence joins TRBV2 and TRBJ2-5; TRBD2 agrees at 10 bases. The sequenced sample was naive CD4+ T cells from blood. This clonotype was sampled from a woman between 18 and 29 years old in good health. The CDR3 sequence: CASSSGLAATQYF. Written as DNA, the CDR3 is TGTGCCAGCAGTTCCGGACTAGCGGCAACTCAGTACTTC. Full variable domain (missing parts from reference TRBV2 and TRBJ2-5): EPEVTQTPSHQVTQMGQEVILRCVPISNHLYFYWYRQILGQKVEFLVSFYNNEISEKSEIFDDQFSVERPDGSNFTLKIRSTKLEDSAMYFCASSSGLAATQYFGPGTRLLVL.